The present entry profiles one T cell receptor (beta chain) with its context. Its antigen is unknown. Base-call qualities are not available, and no considerably larger clone is one nucleotide away. The sample originates from a study of T cells in Graves' hyperthyroidism and ophthalmopathy (dated by TCRdb to about 2019). Background for the entire study: Peripheral blood was collected at initial diagnosis, before any treatment. A discovery cohort of around 98 patients, 43 with Graves' ophthalmopathy and approximately 55 with stable Graves' hyperthyroidism, was used to find distinguishing TCR V-J signatures. An independent validation cohort of around 19 hyperthyroidism patients and approximately 16 patients who later progressed to ophthalmopathy tested prospective prediction of ophthalmopathy. The approximately 95 discovery patients were divided at random into training and test sets in a 7:3 ratio. In addition, the study compared T-cell repertoires in thyroid tissue and in blood from roughly six Graves' hyperthyroidism patients. Following sampling, methimazole starting at 30 mg daily was given to hyperthyroidism patients, and high-dose intravenous methylprednisolone was given to ophthalmopathy patients. The paper reports TCR Vbeta CDR3 sequencing of 135 peripheral blood samples: some 41 ophthalmopathy, about 75 hyperthyroidism and around 17 progressor patients. What the authors observed across the whole study: No statistical method was used to set the sample size in advance, and investigators knew the group allocation. Most expanded thyroid clonotypes (frequency above 0.001) were also detected in blood, suggesting blood repertoires may reflect thyroid immune responses. Ophthalmopathy was separated from stable hyperthyroidism by a 13 V-J signature model, with approximately 85% sensitivity and approximately 81% specificity obtained in cross-validation and 80%/75% obtained in testing. In validation, the model predicted progression to ophthalmopathy with approximately 70% sensitivity and over 72% specificity, a median of approximately 6.7 months before onset.

The TCR beta CDR3 regions were amplified from RNA transcripts. For the first round of RT-PCR on the TCR CDR3, the HTBI primer set was used together with the Qiagen OneStep RT-PCR kit. Libraries were constructed in a second round of multiplex PCR, after which size selection and purification were performed. Libraries were sequenced paired-end with 100 bp reads on an Illumina HiSeq2000. Under the source paper's analysis protocol: Raw data were processed with SOAPnuke, discarding reads with adapters, uncalled bases, mean Phred below 15, or no exact constant-primer or identifier match. COPE v1.2.5 was used to merge high-quality paired reads, and clonotypes were defined as unique nucleotide sequences. MiTCR v1.1 was used to align the clonotypes against IMGT TRBV, TRBD and TRBJ reference segments. The analysis included only V-J combinations with a frequency above 0.0001, which together covered approximately 99% of the repertoires. A TCS score was defined as the ratio between F50 (clonal expansion) and ExV (chaos), using BLOSUM62-based TCRdist between CDR3 peptides within each V-J. Welch's t-statistics and random forest reduced 500 to 550 V-J features to 13, which were used in a naive Bayes classifier (R e1071). TCRdb ran its own pipeline on the public reads, namely fastp trimming at Q25 and MiXCR clone calling, and kept in-frame beta chains. CDR3 protein sequences are deduplicated, and each keeps its most common genes and DNA. TCRdb, rather than the study authors, made the V and J calls. The sample yields about 380,000 distinct CDR3 sequences; less than 20% were counted once. The ten largest make up roughly two fifths of the sample.

Ophthalmopathy patients had moderately to severely active disease, Clinical Activity Score of at least 3, NOSPECS grade of at least 4, and duration under 3 months. The study excluded patients with uncontrolled infections, other autoimmune diseases, pregnancy or lactation. Diagnoses were established on the basis of clinical symptoms, serum thyroxine and TRAb, thyroid ultrasound, and orbital computed tomography. PBMCs were isolated from about 9.1 ml of fresh peripheral blood by Ficoll-Paque density gradient centrifugation. Total RNA was extracted using Trizol reagent, and RNA quality was assessed on an Agilent 2100 Bioanalyzer. Looking up the germline V gene (reference sequence) yields CDR1 DFQATT and CDR2 SNEGSKA. V lost 3 bases and J lost 8 bases; the stretch between them is 10 bases long. The CDR3 goes from the cysteine to the phenylalanine over 12 residues. Only the CDR3 region is kept as DNA, spanning 36 bases read in frame from base 1.

Specimen: blood. The clonotype comes from a man between 18 and 29 years old with Graves' ophthalmopathy. The chain links TRBV20-1 with TRBJ1-4; there is no confident call for the D gene. The DNA reads as follows: TGCAGTGCTAGCAGTTATGGGGAAAAACTGTTTTTT. Its translation reads: CSASSYGEKLFF.